The subject of this entry is one TCR beta chain. This sample stems from a study of blood T cell repertoires in COVID-19. Background on the study: Samples came from the United States, Italy and Spain, spanning acute and convalescent COVID-19.

Data came from immunoSEQ multiplex PCR; TCRdb stores just in-frame clones and leaves some out. The data hold approximately 200,000 clones, with around 90% observed a single time. The sample comprised peripheral blood. The receptor was derived from a man aged 18 to 29 with active or convalescent COVID-19.

The CDR3 reads CSVKWGDLYEQYF. The CDR3, as DNA: TGCAGCGTCAAATGGGGGGATTTGTACGAGCAGTACTTC. This chain links TRBV29-1 with TRBJ2-7; D is possibly TRBD2 (6 bases). The CDR3 consists of 13 residues. Germline CDR1 reads SQVTM; CDR2 reads ANQGSEA. V was cut by 6 bases and J by 4 bases, with 16 bases left in between.